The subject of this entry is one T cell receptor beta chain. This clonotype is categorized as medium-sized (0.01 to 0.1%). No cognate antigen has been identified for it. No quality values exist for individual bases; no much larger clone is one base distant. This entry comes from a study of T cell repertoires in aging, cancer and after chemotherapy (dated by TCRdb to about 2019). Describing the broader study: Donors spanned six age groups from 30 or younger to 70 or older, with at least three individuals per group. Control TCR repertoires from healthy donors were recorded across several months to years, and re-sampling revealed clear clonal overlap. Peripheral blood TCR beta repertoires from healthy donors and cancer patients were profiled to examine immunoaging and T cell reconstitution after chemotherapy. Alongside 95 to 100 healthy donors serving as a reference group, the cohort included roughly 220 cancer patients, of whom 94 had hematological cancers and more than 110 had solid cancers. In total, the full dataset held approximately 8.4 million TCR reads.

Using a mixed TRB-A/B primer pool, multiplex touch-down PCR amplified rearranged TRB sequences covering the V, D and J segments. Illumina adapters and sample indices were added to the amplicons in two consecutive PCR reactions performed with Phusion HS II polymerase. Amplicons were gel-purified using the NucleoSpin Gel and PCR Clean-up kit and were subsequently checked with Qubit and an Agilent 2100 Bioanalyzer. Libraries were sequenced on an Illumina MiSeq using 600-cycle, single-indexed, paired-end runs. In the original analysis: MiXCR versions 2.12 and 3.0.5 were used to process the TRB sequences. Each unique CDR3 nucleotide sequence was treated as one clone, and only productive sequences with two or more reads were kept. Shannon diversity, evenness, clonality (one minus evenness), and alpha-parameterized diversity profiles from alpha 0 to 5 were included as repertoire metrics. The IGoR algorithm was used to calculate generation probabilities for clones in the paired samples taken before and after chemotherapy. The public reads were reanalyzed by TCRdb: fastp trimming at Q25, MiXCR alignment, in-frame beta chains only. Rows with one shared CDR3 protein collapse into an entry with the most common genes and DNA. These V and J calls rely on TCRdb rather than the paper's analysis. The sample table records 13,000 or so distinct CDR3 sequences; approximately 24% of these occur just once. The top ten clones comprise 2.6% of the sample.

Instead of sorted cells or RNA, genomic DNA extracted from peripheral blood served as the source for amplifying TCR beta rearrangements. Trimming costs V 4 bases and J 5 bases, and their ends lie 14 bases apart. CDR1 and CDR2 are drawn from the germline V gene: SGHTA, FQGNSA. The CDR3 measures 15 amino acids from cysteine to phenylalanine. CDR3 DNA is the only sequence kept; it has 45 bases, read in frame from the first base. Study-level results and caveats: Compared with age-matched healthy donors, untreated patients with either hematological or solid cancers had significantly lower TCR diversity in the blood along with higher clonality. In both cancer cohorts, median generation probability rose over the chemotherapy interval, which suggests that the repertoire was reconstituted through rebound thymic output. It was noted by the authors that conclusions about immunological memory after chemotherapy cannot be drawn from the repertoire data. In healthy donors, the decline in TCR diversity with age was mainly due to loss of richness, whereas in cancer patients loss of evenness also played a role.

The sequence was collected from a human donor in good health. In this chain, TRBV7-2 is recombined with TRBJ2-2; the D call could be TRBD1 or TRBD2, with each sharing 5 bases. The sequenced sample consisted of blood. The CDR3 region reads CASSSGTLRTGELFF. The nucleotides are TGTGCCAGCAGCTCCGGGACCCTCCGGACCGGGGAGCTGTTTTTT.